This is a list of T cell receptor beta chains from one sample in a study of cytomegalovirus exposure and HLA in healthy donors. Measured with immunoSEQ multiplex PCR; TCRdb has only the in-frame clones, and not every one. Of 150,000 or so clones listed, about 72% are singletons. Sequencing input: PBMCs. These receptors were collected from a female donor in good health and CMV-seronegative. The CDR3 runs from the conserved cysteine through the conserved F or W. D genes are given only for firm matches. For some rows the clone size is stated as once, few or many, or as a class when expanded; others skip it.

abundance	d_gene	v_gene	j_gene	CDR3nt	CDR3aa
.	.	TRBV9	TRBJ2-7	TGTGCCAGCAGCGTCGGAGGGCCTTCCACCCTTCCCTACGAGCAGTACTTC	CASSVGGPSTLPYEQYF
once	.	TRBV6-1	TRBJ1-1	TGTGCCAGCATCCTCCAATCGGGAGACACTGAAGCTTTCTTT	CASILQSGDTEAFF
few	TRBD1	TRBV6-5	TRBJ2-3	TGTGCCAGCAGTGTCACAGGGGGTACAGATACGCAGTATTTT	CASSVTGGTDTQYF
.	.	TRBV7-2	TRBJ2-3	TGTGCCAGCAGCTTAGCGGGAGGGGGGGCAGATACGCAGTATTTT	CASSLAGGGADTQYF
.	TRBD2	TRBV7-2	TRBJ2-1	TGTGCCAGCAGCTCACTAGCGGGAGAATTAAAAATGTTCTTC	CASSSLAGELKMFF
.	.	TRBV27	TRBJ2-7	TGTGCCAGCGCACAGGGAGGGGTTTTTTACGAGCAGTACTTC	CASAQGGVFYEQYF
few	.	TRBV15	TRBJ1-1	TGTGCCACCAGCAGGGGGCAAAACACTGAAGCTTTCTTT	CATSRGQNTEAFF
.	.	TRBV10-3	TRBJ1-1	TGTGCCATCAGTGAGCAGAGAGGCCAGAACACTGAAGCTTTCTTT	CAISEQRGQNTEAFF
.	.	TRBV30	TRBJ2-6	TGTGCCTGGAGTGTCGGGAACTCTGGGGCCAACGTCCTGACTTTC	CAWSVGNSGANVLTF
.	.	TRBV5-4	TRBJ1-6	TGTGCCAGCAGCTTGGATCGGGGAACCCGGAATTCACCCCTCCACTTT	CASSLDRGTRNSPLHF
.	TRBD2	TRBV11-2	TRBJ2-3	TGTGCCAGCAGCCAGACTAGCTCGGTAGATACGCAGTATTTT	CASSQTSSVDTQYF
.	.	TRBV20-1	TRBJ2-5	TGCAGCGCGACAGTCCAAGAGACCCAGTACTTC	CSATVQETQYF
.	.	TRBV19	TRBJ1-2	TGTGCCAGTAGCCTTGGACAACCTTACTATGGCTACACCTTC	CASSLGQPYYGYTF
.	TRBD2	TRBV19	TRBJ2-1	TGTGCCAGTAGTATAGGGGGAGCGGGAGGGCCCAATGAGCAGTTCTTC	CASSIGGAGGPNEQFF
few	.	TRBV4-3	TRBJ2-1	TGCGCCAGCAGCCAAGTTGAACGAGCTACCAATGAGCAGTTCTTC	CASSQVERATNEQFF
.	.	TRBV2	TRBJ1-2	TGTGCCAGCAGTGAGGAGGGCGGCTACACCTTC	CASSEEGGYTF
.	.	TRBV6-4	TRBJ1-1	TGTGCCCGCAGTGCTCAGGGGAGAAACACTGAAGCTTTCTTT	CARSAQGRNTEAFF
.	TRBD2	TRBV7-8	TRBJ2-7	TGTGCCAGCAGCTTAGGTTCTAGCGGAGGCTACGAGCAGTACTTC	CASSLGSSGGYEQYF
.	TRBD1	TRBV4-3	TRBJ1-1	TGCGCCAGCAGCCAAGCCAGGACAGGAGTGAACACTGAAGCTTTCTTT	CASSQARTGVNTEAFF
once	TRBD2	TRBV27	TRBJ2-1	TGTGCCAGCAGTCTAAGACTAGCGGGATACAATGAGCAGTTCTTC	CASSLRLAGYNEQFF
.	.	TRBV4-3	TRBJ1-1	TGCGCCAGCAGCCCTAACCGTGGGAGCACTGAAGCTTTCTTT	CASSPNRGSTEAFF
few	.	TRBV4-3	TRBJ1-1	TGCGCCAGCAGCCAAGCAAACCGAGCTCTAAACACTGAAGCTTTCTTT	CASSQANRALNTEAFF
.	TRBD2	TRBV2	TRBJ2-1	TGTGCCAGCAGTGAAAGAGCGGGAGGTTACAATGAGCAGTTCTTC	CASSERAGGYNEQFF
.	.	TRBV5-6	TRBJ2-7	TGTGCCAGCAGCTTGAAGGCTAGCTTTTCTTACGAGCAGTACTTC	CASSLKASFSYEQYF
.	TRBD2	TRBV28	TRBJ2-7	TGTGCCAGCAGTTTGTTTTTGGGACTAGCGGGAGTATACGAGCAGTACTTC	CASSLFLGLAGVYEQYF
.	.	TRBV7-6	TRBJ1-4	TGTGCCAGCAGCTCAGGACGGGAGAATGAAAAACTGTTTTTT	CASSSGRENEKLFF
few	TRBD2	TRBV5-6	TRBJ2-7	TGTGCCAGCAGCTTTATGGGACTAGCCTCCTTCGTTTACGAGCAGTACTTC	CASSFMGLASFVYEQYF
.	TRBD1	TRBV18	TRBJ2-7	TGTGCCAGCTCACCACCGAGAGCAAACAGGGGAGCCTACGAGCAGTACTTC	CASSPPRANRGAYEQYF
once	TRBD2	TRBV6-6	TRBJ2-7	TGTGCCAGCACTCAACTAGCGGAGGGCTACGAGCAGTACTTC	CASTQLAEGYEQYF
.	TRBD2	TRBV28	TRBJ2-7	TGTGCCAGCATGAGGAGCGGGAAGGATGAGCAGTACTTC	CASMRSGKDEQYF
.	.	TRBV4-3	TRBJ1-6	TGCGCCAGCAGCCAAGATATGGCAGTCCGAGGAAATTCACCCCTCCACTTT	CASSQDMAVRGNSPLHF
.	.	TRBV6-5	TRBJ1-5	TGTGCCAGCAGCCTAAACTCTCCCGGTCAGCCCCAGCATTTT	CASSLNSPGQPQHF
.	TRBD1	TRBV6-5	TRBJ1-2	TGTGCCAGCAGTTACACAGGGGATGGCTACACCTTC	CASSYTGDGYTF
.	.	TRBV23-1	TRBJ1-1	TGCGCCAGCAGTCAATTGATGGAAGACAGTACGAACACTGAAGCTTTCTTT	CASSQLMEDSTNTEAFF
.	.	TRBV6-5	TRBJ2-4	TGTGCCAGCAGTTATACGGCAGGGGACCAAAACATTCAGTACTTC	CASSYTAGDQNIQYF
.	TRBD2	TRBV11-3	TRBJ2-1	TGTGCCAGCAGCTTAAGCGGGAGCGTTAATGAGCAGTTCTTC	CASSLSGSVNEQFF
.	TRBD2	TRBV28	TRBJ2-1	TGTGCCAGCGAGAGCGGGAGTGTCGTAAATGAGCAGTTCTTC	CASESGSVVNEQFF
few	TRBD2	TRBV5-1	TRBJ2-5	TGCGCCAGCAGCTCCGCGACTAGCACGGAGACCCAGTACTTC	CASSSATSTETQYF
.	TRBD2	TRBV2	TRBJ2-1	TGTGCCAGCAGTAGCGGGAACTCCTACAATGAGCAGTTCTTC	CASSSGNSYNEQFF
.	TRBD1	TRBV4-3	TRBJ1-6	TGCGCCAGCAGCCAAGGGACAGGGGACAACTATAATTCACCCCTCCACTTT	CASSQGTGDNYNSPLHF
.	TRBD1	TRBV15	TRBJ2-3	TGTGCCACCAGCAGGATTTCAGGGGGCAATACAGATACGCAGTATTTT	CATSRISGGNTDTQYF
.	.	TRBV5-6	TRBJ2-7	TGTGCCAGCAGCTTGGGGGTGCGGGAGCAGTACTTC	CASSLGVREQYF
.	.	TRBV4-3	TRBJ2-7	TGCGCCAGCAGCCTTATGCCAGGGCTTACCATCTACGAGCAGTACTTC	CASSLMPGLTIYEQYF
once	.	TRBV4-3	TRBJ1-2	TGCGCCAGCAGCCCCCAAACCGGGTCCGACGCGGACTATGGCTACACCTTC	CASSPQTGSDADYGYTF
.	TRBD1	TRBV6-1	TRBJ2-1	TGTGCCATCGGGACAGGGGGCCACAATGAGCAGTTCTTC	CAIGTGGHNEQFF
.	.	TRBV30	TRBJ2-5	TGTGCCTGGAGTAGGAGACAGACACAAGAGACCCAGTACTTC	CAWSRRQTQETQYF
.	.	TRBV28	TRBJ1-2	TGTGCCAGCACCCAATTTGGACAGATATATGGCTACACCTTC	CASTQFGQIYGYTF
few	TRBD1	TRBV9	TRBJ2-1	TGTGCCAGCGTTCCGGGACAGGGAAGCGATGAGCAGTTCTTC	CASVPGQGSDEQFF
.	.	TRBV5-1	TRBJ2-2	TGCGCCAGCAGCGCTCCGGTCGGGACATCTGTCACCGCCGGGGAGCTGTTTTTT	CASSAPVGTSVTAGELFF
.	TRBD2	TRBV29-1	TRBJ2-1	TGCAGCGTTGAAGGGACTAGCGGAGAATACAATGAGCAGTTCTTC	CSVEGTSGEYNEQFF
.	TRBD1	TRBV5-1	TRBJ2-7	TGCGCCAGCAGTAGGGAGTCAGGGGGATTCTACGAGCAGTACTTC	CASSRESGGFYEQYF
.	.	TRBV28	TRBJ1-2	TGTGCCAGCAGTTTAGCCAGTATCTATGGCTACACCTTC	CASSLASIYGYTF
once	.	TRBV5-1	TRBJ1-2	TGCGCCAGCAGCTTAGCCGGGGACACCAGCGGCTACACCTTC	CASSLAGDTSGYTF
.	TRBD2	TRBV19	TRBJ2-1	TGTGCCAGTAGCATAAGCGGGAGCTCCTACAATGAGCAGTTCTTC	CASSISGSSYNEQFF
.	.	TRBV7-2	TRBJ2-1	TGTGCCAGCAGTTTGCCTCCGGGAAATGAGCAGTTCTTC	CASSLPPGNEQFF